The present T cell receptor (beta chain) was sequenced within a study of graft-versus-host responses after intestinal transplantation. On the study more broadly: The study gave all recipients anti-thymocyte globulin induction, then tacrolimus and steroids for two to three years.

Assay used: immunoSEQ multiplex PCR; TCRdb lists only in-frame clones, some missing. The data show approximately 20,000 clones, with about 89% seen just once and roughly 51% held by the top ten. Germline loops: CDR1 MNHEY, CDR2 SVGAGI. CDR3 length: 14 residues. Trimming removed 5 bases from V and 7 bases from J, with 15 bases in between. This TCR was sampled from a human patient who received an intestinal transplant, so some T cells may come from the graft donor. Specimen: bone marrow, collected around 120 days after transplant. The chain uses TRBV6-5 and TRBJ2-1; D is perhaps TRBD1 (6 bases). The CDR3 DNA reads TGTGCCAGCAGTGAAAGATACAGGGAAAATGAGCAGTTCTTC. The encoded protein is CASSERYRENEQFF.